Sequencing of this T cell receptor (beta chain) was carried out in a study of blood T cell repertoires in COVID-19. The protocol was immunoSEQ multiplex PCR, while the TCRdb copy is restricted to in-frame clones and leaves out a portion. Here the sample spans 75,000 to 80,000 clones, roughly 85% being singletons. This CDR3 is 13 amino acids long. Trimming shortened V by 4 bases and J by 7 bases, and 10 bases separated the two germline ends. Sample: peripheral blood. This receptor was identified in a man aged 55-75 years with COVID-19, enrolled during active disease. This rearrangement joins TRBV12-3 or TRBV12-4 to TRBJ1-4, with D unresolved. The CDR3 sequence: CASSSAAAEKLFF. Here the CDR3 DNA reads TGTGCCAGCAGTTCAGCCGCGGCTGAAAAACTGTTTTTT.